The 11 T cell receptor beta chains below all came from one sample that was sequenced in a study of PD-1 blockade in mismatch repair-deficient tumors. Produced via immunoSEQ multiplex PCR; TCRdb's table is partial and in-frame only. The sample holds more than 90,000 clones, about 74% seen once. This specimen was peripheral blood, taken about 60 weeks after starting pembrolizumab. These receptors all stem from an adult with mismatch repair-deficient cancer.

The rearrangement uses TRBV7-9 and TRBJ1-2, with a tentative D call TRBD1 (5 bases). Between the trimmed V and J ends, which lost 6 bases and 1 base, there was a span of 15 bases. This CDR3 is 15 amino acids long. Per germline, CDR1 SEHNR and CDR2 FQNEAQ (reference sequence). CDR3 DNA sequence: TGTGCCAGCAGTTCCGGGACGGCTTTTAACTATGGCTACACCTTC. It codes for CASSSGTAFNYGYTF.

The chain recombines TRBV10-1 with TRBJ2-3; no clear D. The V gene lost 2 bases and the J gene lost 2 bases, with 8 bases spanning the gap. CDR3 length equals 14 residues. Germline V gene sequence: CDR1 WNHNN, CDR2 SYGVQD (reference sequence). The CDR3 protein is CASSELAITDTQYF. The DNA of the CDR3 is TGCGCCAGCAGTGAGCTGGCGATCACAGATACGCAGTATTTT.

This sequence joins TRBV5-1 and TRBJ2-1, with a weak D call TRBD2 (5 bases). Germline V gene data show CDR1 as SGHRS and CDR2 as YFSETQ. CDR3 length: 15 residues. The V and J ends lost 1 base and 3 bases respectively, with 11 bases between them. Here the CDR3 DNA reads TGCGCCAGCAGCTTGTTCTTCGGGGACTACAATGAGCAGTTCTTC. Residues: CASSLFFGDYNEQFF. Variable domain in full (rest from reference TRBV5-1 and TRBJ2-1): KAGVTQTPRYLIKTRGQQVTLSCSPISGHRSVSWYQQTPGQGLQFLFEYFSETQRNKGNFPGRFSGRQFSNSRSEMNVSTLELGDSALYLCASSLFFGDYNEQFFGPGTRLTVL.

V and J are TRBV19 and TRBJ2-6; D is possibly TRBD1 (6 bases). V was cut by 5 bases and J by 0 bases, with 11 bases left in between. CDR1 is LNHDA and CDR2 is SQIVND in the germline V gene (reference sequence). CDR3 length: 16 residues. CDR3: CASSRQVNSGANVLTF. In DNA, the CDR3 is TGTGCCAGTAGTCGACAGGTGAACTCTGGGGCCAACGTCCTGACTTTC. Supplemented by reference TRBV19 and TRBJ2-6, the full variable domain reads DGGITQSPKYLFRKEGQNVTLSCEQNLNHDAMYWYRQDPGQGLRLIYYSQIVNDFQKGDIAEGYSVSREKKESFPLTVTSAQKNPTAFYLCASSRQVNSGANVLTFGAGSRLTVL.

The V call is TRBV4-3, the J call TRBJ2-7; D ambiguous. The CDR3 is made up of 14 amino acids. Trimming took 0 bases from V and 5 from J, leaving 11 bases between them. CDR1 LGHNA and CDR2 YSLEER come from the germline V gene. CDR3 amino acids: CASSQDPSNHEQYF. CDR3 nucleotides: TGCGCCAGCAGCCAAGATCCCTCTAACCACGAGCAGTACTTC.

V gene TRBV6-6 combines with J gene TRBJ2-1, with D perhaps TRBD2 (5 bases). Germline V lookup: CDR1 MNHNY, CDR2 SVGAGI (reference sequence). The CDR3 is made up of 10 amino acids. V shed 8 bases and J shed 14 bases, with 13 bases lying between them. The CDR3 nucleotides are TGTGCCAGCGGACTTCCGATGGAGTTCTTC. Its translation: CASGLPMEFF.

This clone was counted a single time. The DNA is left out, because the CDR3 cannot be placed on it with certainty; the CDR3 is given as TCRdb lists it. This chain joins TRBV9 and TRBJ1-3. The CDR3 region is 13 residues in length, termini included. Germline CDR1 and CDR2: SGDLS and YYNGEE. This CDR3 is CASSVGVGSRADF.

This clone showed up just a few times. The chain couples TRBV5-4 to TRBJ1-1, with 8 positions matching TRBD1. Germline CDR1 reads SGHNT; CDR2 reads YYREEE (reference sequence). Germline trimming cut 1 base from V and 4 bases from J; bases unmatched to any gene: 6. This CDR3 comprises 15 residues. CDR3: CASSLPSGQGTEAFF. DNA of the CDR3: TGTGCCAGCAGCTTGCCCTCCGGACAGGGCACTGAAGCTTTCTTT.

J is TRBJ1-2 and V is TRBV29-1, with D hard to call. Germline V gene sequence: CDR1 SQVTM, CDR2 ANQGSEA. CDR3 length: 11 amino acids. Trimming cost V 5 bases and J 5 bases, with 9 bases left between them. CDR3 in amino acids: CSVSAEYGYTF. The CDR3 DNA sequence: TGCAGCGTTTCGGCCGAGTATGGCTACACCTTC.

CDR3 residues: CASSIRGTGTTEAFF. DNA of the CDR3: TGTGCCAGTAGTATAAGGGGGACAGGGACCACTGAAGCTTTCTTT. The chain carries TRBV19 and TRBJ1-1; 9 bases fit TRBD1. Germline CDR1 reads LNHDA; CDR2 reads SQIVND (reference sequence). V lost 2 bases, J lost 4 bases, and 5 bases stayed unmatched. The CDR3 loop spans 15 amino acids.

J is TRBJ1-2 and V is TRBV6-5; 8 bases line up with TRBD1. With 8 bases clipped from V and 0 bases from J, the junction kept 5 bases outside the gene matches. The CDR3 contains 14 residues. Germline CDR1 reads MNHEY; CDR2 reads SVGAGI. This CDR3 reads CASGAGGPNYGYTF. The CDR3 bases are TGTGCCAGCGGCGCAGGGGGCCCTAACTATGGCTACACCTTC.